This T cell receptor (beta chain) was identified during a study of OX40 agonist ivuxolimab in advanced cancers. As to this clone: Its antigen remains unknown.

Between the trimmed V and J ends, which lost 1 base and 5 bases, there was a span of 10 bases. Germline CDR1 is SGHRS and CDR2 is YFSETQ. The CDR3 totals 15 residues. Using immunoSEQ multiplex PCR, the repertoire was profiled, and TCRdb retains in-frame clones only, with some absent. The profile shows nearly 70,000 clones, about 83% of them singletons. Study-wide results and limits: Near-lowest levels of clonal expansion characterized partial responders at 0.1-3.0 mg/kg. Low normalized clonal expansion also occurred in some nonresponding patients.

The sequence was collected from an adult with an advanced solid tumor such as melanoma, head and neck, liver or kidney cancer. The chain recombines TRBV5-1 with TRBJ1-6, with D uncertain. The sequenced sample was CD4+ or CD8+ T cells sorted from blood, obtained in a trial of the OX40 agonist ivuxolimab. CDR3 coding DNA: TGCGCCAGCAGCTTGCGAGGACCCAATAATTCACCCCTCCACTTT. Its translation is CASSLRGPNNSPLHF.